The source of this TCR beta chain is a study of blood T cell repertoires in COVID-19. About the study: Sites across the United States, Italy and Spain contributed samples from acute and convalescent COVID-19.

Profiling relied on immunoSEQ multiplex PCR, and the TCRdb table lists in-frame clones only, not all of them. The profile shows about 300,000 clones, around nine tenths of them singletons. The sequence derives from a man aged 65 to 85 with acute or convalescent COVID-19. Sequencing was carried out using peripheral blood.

CDR3 sequence reads: CASSYEASGRDDTQYF. CDR3 DNA sequence: TGTGCCAGCAGTTACGAGGCTAGCGGGAGGGATGATACGCAGTATTTT. The V call is TRBV6-2 or TRBV6-3, the J call TRBJ2-3; 12 bases fit TRBD2. Trimming cost V 2 bases and J 6 bases; bases outside gene matches: 6. The CDR3 totals 16 residues. CDR1 and CDR2 from the germline V gene are MNHEY and SVGEGT.